This T cell receptor beta chain was identified during a study of T cell responses to AZD1222 COVID-19 vaccine. Assay: immunoSEQ multiplex PCR; the TCRdb copy retains only in-frame clones and omits some. The sample yields roughly 150,000 clones, roughly 91% seen once. Trimming pared 2 bases from V and 1 base from J, leaving 6 bases between. There are 13 residues in the CDR3. Germline values: CDR1 SGHRS, CDR2 YFSETQ. The sequence came from an adult who received the AZD1222 COVID-19 vaccine. The sequenced sample was peripheral blood, obtained 28 days after the second AZD1222 dose. The chain is built from TRBV5-1 and TRBJ1-1; D is unresolved. The DNA of the CDR3 is TGCGCCAGCAGCTTAGATAGGAACACTGAAGCTTTCTTT. As protein: CASSLDRNTEAFF.